This entry lists 13 T cell receptor beta chains sequenced from one sample in a study of cytotoxic CD8 clonotypes in ibrutinib-treated CLL. Profiling relied on immunoSEQ multiplex PCR, and the TCRdb table lists in-frame clones only, not all of them. Of about 45,000 clones in the sample, just over 65% were seen once. The sequences come from PBMCs, collected after 24 months of ibrutinib treatment. Receptors originate from a human donor with chronic lymphocytic leukemia.

This sequence joins TRBV15 and TRBJ1-5, with D unclear. CDR1 is LNHNV and CDR2 is YYDKDF in the germline V gene (reference sequence). CDR3 size: 12 residues. The V and J ends lost 4 bases and 5 bases respectively, with 6 bases between them. The DNA of the CDR3 is TGTGCCACCAGCACCCCGGATCAGCCCCAGCATTTT. This gives the protein CATSTPDQPQHF.

This clone was detected only once. The J gene is TRBJ2-5, the V gene TRBV9; 11 nucleotides match TRBD2. CDR1 is SGDLS and CDR2 is YYNGEE in the germline V gene. V lost 4 bases and J lost 5; bases outside the gene matches: 13. The CDR3 runs to 17 residues. CDR3 DNA sequence: TGTGCCAGCAGCTCTAGCCTTAGCGGGGGGGGCAAGGAGACCCAGTACTTC. It encodes CASSSSLSGGGKETQYF.

This clone was observed a single time. The genes are TRBV9 and TRBJ1-2; the match to TRBD1 covers 7 bases. The CDR3 loop spans 15 amino acids. V dropped 4 bases and J dropped 4; count of bases not matched to a gene: 10. Per the germline V gene, CDR1 is SGDLS and CDR2 is YYNGEE. The CDR3, as DNA: TGTGCCAGCAGCATCCGGGACCAGGGGGGCTATGGCTACACCTTC. Its translation is CASSIRDQGGYGYTF.

The count of this clone is one. The chain links TRBV5-4 to TRBJ2-5, with D perhaps matching TRBD1 or TRBD2 (6 bases each). The CDR3 runs to 15 residues. V was trimmed by 1 base and J by 4 bases, leaving 14 bases between them. Germline loops: CDR1 SGHNT, CDR2 YYREEE (reference sequence). CDR3 DNA: TGTGCCAGCAGCTTGAGTCGGGGGCCGGGAGAGACCCAGTACTTC. Amino acid sequence: CASSLSRGPGETQYF.

The table lists this clone with a count of one. The chain recombines TRBV30 with TRBJ2-3, with D possibly TRBD1 on 5 matching bases. CDR1 and CDR2 from the germline V gene are GTSNPN and SVGIG (reference sequence). CDR3 size: 12 residues. V was trimmed by 0 bases and J by 9 bases, leaving 10 bases between them. CDR3 protein: CAWSVSTGTQYF. CDR3 coding DNA: TGTGCCTGGAGTGTATCTACAGGAACGCAGTATTTT.

The chain couples TRBV29-1 to TRBJ1-2, with 8 bases aligning to TRBD1. The CDR3 is 15 amino acids. Germline CDR1 and CDR2: SQVTM and ANQGSEA. Trimming took 6 bases from V and 5 from J; bases not matched to a gene: 14. The CDR3 coding sequence is TGCAGCGTCGACATTCAACAGGGGGAGGGGTATGGCTACACCTTC. Translating gives CSVDIQQGEGYGYTF. Full variable domain (rest looked up from reference TRBV29-1 and TRBJ1-2): SAVISQKPSRDICQRGTSLTIQCQVDSQVTMMFWYRQQPGQSLTLIATANQGSEATYESGFVIDKFPISRPNLTFSTLTVSNMSPEDSSIYLCSVDIQQGEGYGYTFGSGTRLTVV.

There are a few counts of this clone. The genes are TRBV15 and TRBJ2-3, with 7 bases that match TRBD2. This CDR3 is 14 amino acids long. The trim removed 3 bases at V and 3 bases at J, leaving 3 bases unmatched. Germline CDR1 is LNHNV and CDR2 is YYDKDF (reference sequence). CDR3 bases: TGTGCCACCAGCAGGGGAGCGGGAACAGATACGCAGTATTTT. The encoded protein is CATSRGAGTDTQYF.

This clone was counted a few times. V usage is TRBV7-9 and J usage is TRBJ2-5; D is ambiguous. V was cut by 2 bases and J by 10 bases, with 17 bases left in between. The CDR3 contains 14 residues. The germline CDR1 and CDR2 sequences are SEHNR and FQNEAQ (reference sequence). The CDR3 nucleotides are TGTGCCAGCAGCTTACGAGTTGAGCCCAAGGACCAGTACTTC. This sequence encodes CASSLRVEPKDQYF.

This clone was counted a few times. The genes are TRBV27 and TRBJ1-2; TRBD1 might be the D (5 bases). CDR3 length equals 16 residues. V lost 2 bases and J 1 base, leaving 14 bases between the germline ends. The germline V gene has CDR1 MNHEY and CDR2 SMNVEV (reference sequence). This CDR3 is CASSLTPDRVNYGYTF. CDR3 nucleotide sequence: TGTGCCAGCAGTTTAACCCCCGACAGAGTTAACTATGGCTACACCTTC.

This clone was recorded only once. The rearrangement uses TRBV7-3 and TRBJ2-2; D is unclear. Germline V gene sequence: CDR1 SGHTA, CDR2 FQGTGA. Trimming took 11 bases from V and 1 from J, leaving 8 bases between them. The CDR3 contains 12 residues. CDR3 region: CACKGNTGELFF. In nucleotides, the CDR3 is TGTGCCTGCAAGGGGAACACCGGGGAGCTGTTTTTT.

The chain joins TRBV2 to TRBJ1-5; D uncertain. CDR1 is SNHLY, CDR2 FYNNEI, per germline. The CDR3 loop spans 14 amino acids. V was trimmed by 4 bases and J by 0 bases, leaving 7 bases between them. The CDR3 coding sequence is TGTGCCAGCAGTGCATTAACTAGCAATCAGCCCCAGCATTTT. It encodes CASSALTSNQPQHF.

The rearrangement uses TRBV5-1 and TRBJ2-7, with TRBD1 matching over 7 bases. Germline CDR1 is SGHRS and CDR2 is YFSETQ. The CDR3 runs 12 residues. Germline trimming cut 6 bases from V and 4 bases from J; bases unmatched to any gene: 4. The chain's CDR3 is CASKGTAYEQYF. The CDR3 DNA follows: TGCGCCAGCAAAGGGACAGCTTACGAGCAGTACTTC.

This clone was seen a handful of times. The V and J genes are TRBV7-9 and TRBJ2-4, with a weak D call TRBD1 (5 bases). Trimming stripped 2 bases from V and 0 bases from J, with 14 bases between. In germline, CDR1 is SEHNR, CDR2 FQNEAQ (reference sequence). The CDR3 is 17 residues long. The CDR3: CASSLWLGELAKNIQYF. The CDR3 DNA reads as TGTGCCAGCAGCTTATGGTTAGGGGAACTAGCCAAAAACATTCAGTACTTC.